This T cell receptor (beta chain) was sequenced in a study of blood T cell repertoires in COVID-19. Study-wide context: The samples span acute and convalescent COVID-19 from the United States, Italy and Spain. The analysed material was cDNA or gDNA that came from T cells, B-cell-depleted T cells, or PBMCs.

The participants were between roughly 18 and 100 years old and came from about two dozen US areas. Trimming left V 5 bases short and J 4 bases short, with 12 bases between. This CDR3 spans 14 amino acids. Germline CDR1 and CDR2: SGHTA and FQGNSA. Source study methods: Estimation of nucleated cell counts relied on the amplification of reference gene primers. Data came from immunoSEQ multiplex PCR; TCRdb stores just in-frame clones and leaves some out. The V and J calls and clone size are taken from that table; D and trimming were inferred from the DNA. The sample holds roughly 260,000 clones, about 89% seen once.

Sequenced input: PBMCs or T cells enriched from blood (not recorded which). The receptor's source is a human donor in a cohort exposed to, infected with or recovered from COVID-19 (not recorded which). The donor label of this sample is uncertain. The gene calls are TRBV7-2 and TRBJ1-5, with a possible D match to TRBD1 (6 bases). The CDR3 sequence is CASSVDRTNQPQHF. In DNA form, the CDR3 reads TGTGCCAGCAGCGTTGACAGGACAAATCAGCCCCAGCATTTT.